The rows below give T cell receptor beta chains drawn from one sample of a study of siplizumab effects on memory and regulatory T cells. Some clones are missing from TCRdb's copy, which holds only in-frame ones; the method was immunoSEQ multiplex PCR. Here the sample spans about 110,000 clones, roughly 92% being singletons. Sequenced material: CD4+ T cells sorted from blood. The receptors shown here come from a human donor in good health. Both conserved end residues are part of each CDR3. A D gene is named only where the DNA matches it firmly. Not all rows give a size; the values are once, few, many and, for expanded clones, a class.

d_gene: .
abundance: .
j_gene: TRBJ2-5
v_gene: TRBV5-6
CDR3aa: CASSPLGPGYQETQYF
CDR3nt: TGTGCCAGCAGCCCGTTGGGTCCAGGGTACCAAGAGACCCAGTACTTC

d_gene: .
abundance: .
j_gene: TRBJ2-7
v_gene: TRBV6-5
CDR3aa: CASSYMGGTYEQYF
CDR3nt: TGTGCCAGCAGTTACATGGGGGGCACCTACGAGCAGTACTTC

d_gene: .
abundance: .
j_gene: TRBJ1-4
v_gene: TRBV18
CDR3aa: CASSPSRQPTNEKLFF
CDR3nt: TGTGCCAGCTCACCCTCCCGACAACCAACTAATGAAAAACTGTTTTTT

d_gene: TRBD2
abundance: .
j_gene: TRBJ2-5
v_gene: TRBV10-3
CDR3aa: CAITPGGGDQETQYF
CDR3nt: TGCGCCATCACCCCCGGCGGGGGGGATCAAGAGACCCAGTACTTC

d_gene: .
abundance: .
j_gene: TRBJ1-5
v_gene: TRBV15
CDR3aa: CATSSSTASQPQHF
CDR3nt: TGTGCCACCAGCAGTAGTACCGCCAGTCAGCCCCAGCATTTT

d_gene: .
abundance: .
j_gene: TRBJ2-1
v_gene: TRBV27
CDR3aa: CASRASGNEQFF
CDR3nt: TGTGCCAGCAGGGCGTCTGGGAATGAGCAGTTCTTC

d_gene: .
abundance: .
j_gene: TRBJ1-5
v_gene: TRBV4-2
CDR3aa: CASSQDSGAGQPQHF
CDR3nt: TGTGCCAGCAGCCAAGACTCAGGGGCAGGACAGCCCCAGCATTTT

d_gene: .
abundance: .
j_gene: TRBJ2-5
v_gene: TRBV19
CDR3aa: CASSPKGLDPTRTQYF
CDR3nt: TGTGCCAGTAGTCCAAAAGGGCTTGATCCGACTAGGACCCAGTACTTC

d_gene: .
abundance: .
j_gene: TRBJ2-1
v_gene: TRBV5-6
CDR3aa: CASSTDYHNEQFF
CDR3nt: TGTGCCAGCAGCACAGATTACCACAATGAGCAGTTCTTC

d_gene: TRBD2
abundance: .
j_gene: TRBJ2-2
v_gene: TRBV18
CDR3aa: CASSPQGLVVGELFF
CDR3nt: TGTGCCAGCTCACCACAAGGACTAGTAGTCGGGGAGCTGTTTTTT

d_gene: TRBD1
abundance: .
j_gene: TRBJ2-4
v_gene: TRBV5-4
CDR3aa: CASSLAPTGPNIQYF
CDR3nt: TGTGCCAGCAGCTTGGCCCCGACAGGGCCCAATATTCAGTACTTC

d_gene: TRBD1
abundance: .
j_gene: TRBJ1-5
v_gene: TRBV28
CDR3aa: CASRAQGRGQPQHF
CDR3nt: TGTGCCAGCAGGGCACAGGGGAGGGGGCAGCCCCAGCATTTT

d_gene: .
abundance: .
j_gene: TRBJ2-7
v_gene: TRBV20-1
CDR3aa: CSAAVSVAQYF
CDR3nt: TGCAGTGCGGCGGTAAGCGTAGCGCAGTACTTC

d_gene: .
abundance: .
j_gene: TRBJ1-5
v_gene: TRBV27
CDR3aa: CASSLNSQPGNQPQHF
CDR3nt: TGTGCCAGCAGTTTAAATTCTCAGCCGGGCAATCAGCCCCAGCATTTT

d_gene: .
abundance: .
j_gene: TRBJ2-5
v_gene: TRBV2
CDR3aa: CASSETLVQETQYF
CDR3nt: TGTGCCAGCAGTGAAACGCTAGTCCAAGAGACCCAGTACTTC

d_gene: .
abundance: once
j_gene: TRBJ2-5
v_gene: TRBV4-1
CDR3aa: CASSRGGVETQYF
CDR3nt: TGCGCCAGCAGTCGAGGAGGGGTGGAGACCCAGTACTTC

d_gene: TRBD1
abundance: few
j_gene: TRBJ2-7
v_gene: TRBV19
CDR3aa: CASSITGTGRGDEQYF
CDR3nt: TGTGCCAGTAGTATTACCGGGACAGGGCGAGGAGACGAGCAGTACTTC

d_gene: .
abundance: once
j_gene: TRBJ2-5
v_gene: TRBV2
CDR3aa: CASSAGVSKETQYF
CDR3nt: TGTGCCAGCAGTGCGGGCGTCAGTAAAGAGACCCAGTACTTC

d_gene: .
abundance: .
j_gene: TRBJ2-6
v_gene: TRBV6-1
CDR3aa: CASSGTGLISGANVLTF
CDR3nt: TGTGCCAGCAGTGGAACGGGACTGATCTCTGGGGCCAACGTCCTGACTTTC

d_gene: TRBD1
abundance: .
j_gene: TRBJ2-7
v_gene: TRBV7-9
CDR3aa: CASSSTGGGEQYF
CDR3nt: TGTGCCAGCAGTTCGACAGGGGGCGGAGAGCAGTACTTC

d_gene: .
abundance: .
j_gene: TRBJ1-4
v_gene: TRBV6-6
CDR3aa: CASSLEGGTNEKLFF
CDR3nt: TGTGCCAGCAGCCTGGAGGGGGGCACTAATGAAAAACTGTTTTTT

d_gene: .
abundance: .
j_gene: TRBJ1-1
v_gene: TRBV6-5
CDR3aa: CASSYKGVEAFF
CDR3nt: TGTGCCAGCAGTTACAAGGGGGTGGAAGCTTTCTTT

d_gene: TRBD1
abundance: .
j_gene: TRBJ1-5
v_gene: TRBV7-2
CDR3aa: CASSLAGQSNQPQHF
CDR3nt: TGTGCCAGCAGCTTAGCGGGACAGAGCAATCAGCCCCAGCATTTT

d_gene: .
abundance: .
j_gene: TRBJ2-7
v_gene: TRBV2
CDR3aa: CASSARVSYEQYF
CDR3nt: TGTGCCAGCAGTGCTAGGGTCTCCTACGAGCAGTACTTC

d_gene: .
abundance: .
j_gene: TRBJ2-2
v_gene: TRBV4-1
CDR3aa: CASSQLAGNTGELFF
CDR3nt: TGCGCCAGCAGCCAACTAGCAGGGAACACCGGGGAGCTGTTTTTT

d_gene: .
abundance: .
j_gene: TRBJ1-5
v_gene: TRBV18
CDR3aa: CASSLGGGNQPQHF
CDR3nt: TGTGCCAGCTCCCTCGGTGGGGGGAATCAGCCCCAGCATTTT

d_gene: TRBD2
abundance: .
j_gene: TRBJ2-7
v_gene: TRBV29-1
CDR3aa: CSATPGGPGEQYF
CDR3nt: TGCAGCGCCACCCCGGGGGGGCCTGGAGAGCAGTACTTC

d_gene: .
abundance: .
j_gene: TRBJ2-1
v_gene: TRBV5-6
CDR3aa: CASSRANNEQFF
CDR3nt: TGTGCCAGCAGTCGGGCCAATAATGAGCAGTTCTTC

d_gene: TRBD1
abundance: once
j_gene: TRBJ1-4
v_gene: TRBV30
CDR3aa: CAWGTGGIEKLFF
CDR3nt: TGTGCCTGGGGAACAGGGGGTATTGAAAAACTGTTTTTT

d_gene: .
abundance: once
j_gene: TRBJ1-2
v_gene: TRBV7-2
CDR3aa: CASSRPGGNYGYTF
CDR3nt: TGTGCCAGCAGCCGGCCAGGAGGAAACTATGGCTACACCTTC

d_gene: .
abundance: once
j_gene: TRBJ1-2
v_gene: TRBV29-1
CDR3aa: CSVRTENYGYTF
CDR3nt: TGCAGCGTTCGGACGGAGAACTATGGCTACACCTTC

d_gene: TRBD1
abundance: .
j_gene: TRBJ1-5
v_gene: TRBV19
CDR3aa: CASSGTGNQPQHF
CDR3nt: TGTGCCAGTAGCGGGACAGGGAATCAGCCCCAGCATTTT

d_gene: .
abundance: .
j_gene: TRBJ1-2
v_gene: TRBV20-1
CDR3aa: CSATRSPGYTF
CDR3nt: TGCAGTGCTACCAGGTCTCCTGGCTACACCTTC

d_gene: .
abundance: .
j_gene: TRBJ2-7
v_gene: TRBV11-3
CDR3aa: CASSLQDGVYEQYF
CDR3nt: TGTGCCAGCAGCTTACAAGACGGCGTCTACGAGCAGTACTTC

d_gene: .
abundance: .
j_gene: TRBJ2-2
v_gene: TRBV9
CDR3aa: CASSVGHSKRGGELFF
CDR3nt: TGTGCCAGCAGCGTAGGGCATTCCAAGAGAGGCGGGGAGCTGTTTTTT

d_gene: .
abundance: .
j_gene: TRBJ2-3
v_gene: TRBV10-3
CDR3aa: CAISEPNQGNTQYF
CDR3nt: TGTGCCATCAGTGAGCCGAATCAGGGGAATACGCAGTATTTT

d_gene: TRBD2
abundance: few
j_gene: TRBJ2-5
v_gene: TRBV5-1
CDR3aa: CASSASGTQETQYF
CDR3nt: TGCGCCAGCAGTGCTAGCGGGACCCAAGAGACCCAGTACTTC

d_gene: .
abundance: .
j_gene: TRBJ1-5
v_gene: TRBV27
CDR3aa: CASSLQGGNQPQHF
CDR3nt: TGTGCCAGCAGTCTTCAGGGCGGGAATCAGCCCCAGCATTTT

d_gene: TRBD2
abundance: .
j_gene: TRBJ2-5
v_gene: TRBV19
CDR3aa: CASSPRGHSGSKETQYF
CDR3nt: TGTGCCAGTAGTCCCCGGGGGCATAGCGGGAGTAAAGAGACCCAGTACTTC

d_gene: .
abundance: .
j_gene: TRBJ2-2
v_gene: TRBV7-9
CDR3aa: CASREGIPGELFF
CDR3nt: TGTGCCAGCAGGGAGGGGATTCCCGGGGAGCTGTTTTTT

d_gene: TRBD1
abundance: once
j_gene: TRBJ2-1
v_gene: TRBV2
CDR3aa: CASSRQGNEQFF
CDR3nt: TGTGCCAGCAGTAGACAGGGGAATGAGCAGTTCTTC

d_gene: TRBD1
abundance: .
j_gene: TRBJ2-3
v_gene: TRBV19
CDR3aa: CASSPIRGFGSTDTQYF
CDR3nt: TGTGCCAGTAGTCCAATCAGGGGGTTTGGGAGCACAGATACGCAGTATTTT

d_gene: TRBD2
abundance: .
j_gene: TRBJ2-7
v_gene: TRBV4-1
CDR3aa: CASSQTSGTNYEQYF
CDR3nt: TGCGCCAGCAGCCAAACTAGCGGGACGAACTACGAGCAGTACTTC

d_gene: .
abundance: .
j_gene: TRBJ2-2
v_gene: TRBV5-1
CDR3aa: CASSLGGGFGTGELFF
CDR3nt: TGCGCCAGCAGCTTGGGGGGGGGCTTTGGCACCGGGGAGCTGTTTTTT

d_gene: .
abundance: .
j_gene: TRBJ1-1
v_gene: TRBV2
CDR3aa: CASSEARLMGGTEAFF
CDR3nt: TGTGCCAGCAGTGAAGCGCGGCTAATGGGCGGAACTGAAGCTTTCTTT